This TCR beta chain was captured in a study of neurological immune-mediated disorders. The CDR3 runs 15 residues. CDR1 KGHSH and CDR2 LQKENI come from the germline V gene. J lost 1 base, V lost 5 bases, and 4 bases had no gene match. TCRdb recomputed calls from the 5' RACE reads with MiXCR, one row per CDR3 protein. The sample has 93,000 or so distinct CDR3 sequences, 11% seen once; the top ten hold around 3.1%. This clonotype was seen many times. The time point is: longitudinal time-point 3. It was from 2 million PBMCs stored at -80 C that the unsorted libraries were obtained. The chain links TRBV18 to TRBJ2-1; 8 bases are shared with TRBD1. The TCR originated in a female donor with HTLV-1-associated myelopathy (HAM/TSP). Sequenced: PBMCs. CDR3 sequence reads: CASSGQGGSYNEQFF. The CDR3 DNA reads as TGTGCCAGCTCAGGACAGGGCGGTTCCTACAATGAGCAGTTCTTC.